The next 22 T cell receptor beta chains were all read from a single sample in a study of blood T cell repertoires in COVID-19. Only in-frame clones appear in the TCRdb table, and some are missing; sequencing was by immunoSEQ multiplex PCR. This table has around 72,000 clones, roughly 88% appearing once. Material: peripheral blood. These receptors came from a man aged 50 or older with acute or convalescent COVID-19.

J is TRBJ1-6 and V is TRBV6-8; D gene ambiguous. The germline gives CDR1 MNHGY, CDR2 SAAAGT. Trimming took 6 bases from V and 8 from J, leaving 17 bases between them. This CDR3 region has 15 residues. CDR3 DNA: TGTGCCAGCAGGCATAAGACAACCGGGGATTCACCCCTCCACTTT. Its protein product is CASRHKTTGDSPLHF.

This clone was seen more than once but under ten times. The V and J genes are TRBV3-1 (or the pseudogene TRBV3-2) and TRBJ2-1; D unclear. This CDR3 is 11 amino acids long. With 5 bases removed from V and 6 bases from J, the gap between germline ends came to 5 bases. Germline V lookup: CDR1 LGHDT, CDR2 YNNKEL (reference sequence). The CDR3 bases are TGTGCCAGCAGCTTAGTCAATGAGCAGTTCTTC. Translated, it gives CASSLVNEQFF.

CDR3 nucleotides: TGTGCCAGCAGCCCGCGGGGCGGGGGCACAGATACGCAGTATTTT. It specifies CASSPRGGGTDTQYF. This chain uses TRBV7-2 with TRBJ2-3; a possible D gene is TRBD2 (6 bases). From germline, CDR1 is SGHTA and CDR2 FQGNSA. CDR3 size: 15 residues. V dropped 5 bases and J dropped 1 base, with 13 bases sitting between them.

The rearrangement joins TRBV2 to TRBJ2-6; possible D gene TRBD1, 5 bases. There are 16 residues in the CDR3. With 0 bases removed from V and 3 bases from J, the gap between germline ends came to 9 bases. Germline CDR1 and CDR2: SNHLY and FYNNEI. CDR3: CASSEAKGNGANVLTF. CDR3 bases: TGTGCCAGCAGTGAAGCGAAGGGGAATGGGGCCAACGTCCTGACTTTC. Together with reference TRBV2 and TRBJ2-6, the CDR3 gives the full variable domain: EPEVTQTPSHQVTQMGQEVILRCVPISNHLYFYWYRQILGQKVEFLVSFYNNEISEKSEIFDDQFSVERPDGSNFTLKIRSTKLEDSAMYFCASSEAKGNGANVLTFGAGSRLTVL.

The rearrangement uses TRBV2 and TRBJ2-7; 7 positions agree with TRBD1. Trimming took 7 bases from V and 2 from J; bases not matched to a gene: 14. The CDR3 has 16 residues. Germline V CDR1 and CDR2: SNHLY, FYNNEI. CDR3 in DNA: TGTGCCAGCACCAGTTACGATAGGACAGGTACCTACGAGCAGTACTTC. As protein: CASTSYDRTGTYEQYF.

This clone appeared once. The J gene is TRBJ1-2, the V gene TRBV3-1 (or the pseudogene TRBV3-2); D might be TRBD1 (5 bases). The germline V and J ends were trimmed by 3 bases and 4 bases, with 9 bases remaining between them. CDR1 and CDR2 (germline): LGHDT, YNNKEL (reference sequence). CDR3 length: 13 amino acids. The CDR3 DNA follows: TGTGCCAGCAGCCAGGGGCGGCCCTATGGCTACACCTTC. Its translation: CASSQGRPYGYTF.

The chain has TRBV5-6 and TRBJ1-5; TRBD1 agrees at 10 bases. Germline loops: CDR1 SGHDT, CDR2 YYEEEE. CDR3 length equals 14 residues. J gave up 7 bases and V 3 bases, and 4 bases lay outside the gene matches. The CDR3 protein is CASSSGQGFQPQHF. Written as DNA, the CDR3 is TGTGCCAGCAGCTCGGGACAGGGGTTCCAGCCCCAGCATTTT.

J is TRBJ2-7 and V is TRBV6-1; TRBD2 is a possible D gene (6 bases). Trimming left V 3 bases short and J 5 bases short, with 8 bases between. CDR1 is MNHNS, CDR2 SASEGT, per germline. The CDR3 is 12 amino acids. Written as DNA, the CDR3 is TGTGCCAGCAGTGACAGGGAGGACGAGCAGTACTTC. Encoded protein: CASSDREDEQYF.

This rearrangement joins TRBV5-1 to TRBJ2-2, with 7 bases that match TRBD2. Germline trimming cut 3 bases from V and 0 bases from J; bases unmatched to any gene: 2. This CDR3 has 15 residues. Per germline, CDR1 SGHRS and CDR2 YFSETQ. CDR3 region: CASSWGLTNTGELFF. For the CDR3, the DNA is TGCGCCAGCAGCTGGGGACTAACGAACACCGGGGAGCTGTTTTTT.

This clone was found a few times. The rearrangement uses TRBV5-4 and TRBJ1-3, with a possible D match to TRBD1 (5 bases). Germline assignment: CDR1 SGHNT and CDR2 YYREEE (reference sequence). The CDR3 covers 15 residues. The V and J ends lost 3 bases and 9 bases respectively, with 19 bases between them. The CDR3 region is CASSSAGRGVPTIYF. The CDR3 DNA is TGTGCCAGCAGCTCGGCGGGGAGGGGTGTTCCCACCATATATTTT.

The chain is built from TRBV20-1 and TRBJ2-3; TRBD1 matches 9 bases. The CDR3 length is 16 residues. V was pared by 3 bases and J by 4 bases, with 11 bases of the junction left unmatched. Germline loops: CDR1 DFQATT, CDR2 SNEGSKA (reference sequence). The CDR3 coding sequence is TGCAGTGCTAGTCCCCAACCGGGACAGGGACCAGATACGCAGTATTTT. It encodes CSASPQPGQGPDTQYF.

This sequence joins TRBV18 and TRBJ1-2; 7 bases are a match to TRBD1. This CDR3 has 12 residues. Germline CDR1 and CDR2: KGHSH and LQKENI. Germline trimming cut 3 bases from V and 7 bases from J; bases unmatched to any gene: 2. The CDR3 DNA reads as TGTGCCAGCTCACCGGGACAGACTGGCTACACCTTC. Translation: CASSPGQTGYTF.

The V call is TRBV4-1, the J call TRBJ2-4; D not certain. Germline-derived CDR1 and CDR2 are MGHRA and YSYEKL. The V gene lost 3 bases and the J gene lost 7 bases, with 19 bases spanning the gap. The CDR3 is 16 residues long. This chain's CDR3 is CASSHIEDGPGNIQYF. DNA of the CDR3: TGCGCCAGCAGCCATATCGAAGACGGCCCCGGGAACATTCAGTACTTC.

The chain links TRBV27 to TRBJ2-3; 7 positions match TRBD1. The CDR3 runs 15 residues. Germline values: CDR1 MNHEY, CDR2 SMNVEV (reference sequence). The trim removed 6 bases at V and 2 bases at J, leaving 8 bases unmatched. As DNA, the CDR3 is TGTGCCAGCAGGCGGTGGGACAGACTCACAGATACGCAGTATTTT. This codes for CASRRWDRLTDTQYF.

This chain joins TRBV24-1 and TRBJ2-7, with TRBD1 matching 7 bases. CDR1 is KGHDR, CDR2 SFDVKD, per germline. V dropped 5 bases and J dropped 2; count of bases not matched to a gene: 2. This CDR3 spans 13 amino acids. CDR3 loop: CATSGDSTYEQYF. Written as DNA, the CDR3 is TGTGCCACCAGTGGGGACAGCACCTACGAGCAGTACTTC.

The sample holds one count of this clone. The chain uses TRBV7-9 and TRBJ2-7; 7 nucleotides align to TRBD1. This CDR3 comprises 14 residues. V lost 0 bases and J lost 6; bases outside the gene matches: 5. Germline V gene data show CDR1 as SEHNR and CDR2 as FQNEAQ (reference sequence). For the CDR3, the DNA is TGTGCCAGCAGCTTAGCGGGACAGAGGGCCGAGCAGTACTTC. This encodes CASSLAGQRAEQYF.

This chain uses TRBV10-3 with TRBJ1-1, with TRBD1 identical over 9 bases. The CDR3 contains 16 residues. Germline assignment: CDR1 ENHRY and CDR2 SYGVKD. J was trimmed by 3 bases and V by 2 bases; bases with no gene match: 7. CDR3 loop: CAISERQGVGDTEAFF. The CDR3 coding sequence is TGTGCCATCAGTGAGCGACAGGGGGTTGGTGACACTGAAGCTTTCTTT.

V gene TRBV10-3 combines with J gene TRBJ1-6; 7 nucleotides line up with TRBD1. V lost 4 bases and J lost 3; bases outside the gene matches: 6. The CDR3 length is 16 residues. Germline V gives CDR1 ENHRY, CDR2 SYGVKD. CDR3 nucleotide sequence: TGTGCCATCAGTGGAGGGACAGCATTCTATAATTCACCCCTCCACTTT. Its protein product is CAISGGTAFYNSPLHF.

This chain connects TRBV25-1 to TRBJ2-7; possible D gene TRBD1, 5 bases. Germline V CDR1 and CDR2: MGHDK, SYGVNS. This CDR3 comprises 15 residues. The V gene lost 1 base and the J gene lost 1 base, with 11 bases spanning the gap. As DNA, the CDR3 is TGTGCCAGCAGTGAATCTGGGTACAGGTCCTACGAGCAGTACTTC. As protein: CASSESGYRSYEQYF.

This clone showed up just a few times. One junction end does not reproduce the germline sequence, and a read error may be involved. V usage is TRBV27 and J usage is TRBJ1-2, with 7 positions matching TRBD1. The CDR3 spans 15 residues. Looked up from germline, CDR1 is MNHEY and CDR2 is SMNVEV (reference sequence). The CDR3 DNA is TGTGCCAGCAGTTCCAGGGGGGCCTTTAACTATGGCTATACCTTC. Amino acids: CASSSRGAFNYGYTF.

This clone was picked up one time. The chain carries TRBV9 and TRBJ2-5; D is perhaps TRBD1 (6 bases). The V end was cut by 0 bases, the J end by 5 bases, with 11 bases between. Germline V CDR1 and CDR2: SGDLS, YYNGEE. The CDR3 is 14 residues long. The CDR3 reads CASSVGSGVETQYF. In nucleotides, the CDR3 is TGTGCCAGCAGCGTAGGTTCAGGGGTGGAGACCCAGTACTTC.

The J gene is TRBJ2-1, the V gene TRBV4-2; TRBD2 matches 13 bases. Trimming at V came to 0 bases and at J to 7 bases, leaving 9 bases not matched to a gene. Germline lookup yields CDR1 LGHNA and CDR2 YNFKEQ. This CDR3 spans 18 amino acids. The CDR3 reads CASSQDRWTSGGLNEQFF. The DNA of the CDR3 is TGTGCCAGCAGCCAAGATAGGTGGACTAGCGGGGGTCTAAATGAGCAGTTCTTC.